Included here is one TCR beta chain sequence, with context. The sample comes from a study of blood T cell repertoires in COVID-19. Assay: immunoSEQ multiplex PCR; the TCRdb copy retains only in-frame clones and omits some. The sample lists about 160,000 clones, roughly 90% occurring once. The ends lost 5 bases at V and 9 bases at J; junction bases unmatched: 4. The V gene's germline CDR1 is SEHNR and CDR2 FQNEAQ (reference sequence). The CDR3 has 12 amino acids. V gene TRBV7-9 combines with J gene TRBJ2-1, with 7 nucleotides matching TRBD2. The sample was PBMCs or T cells enriched from blood (not recorded which). The clonotype was recovered from a woman in her 50s who had recovered from COVID-19. The CDR3 sequence is CASSLGGFEQFF. In DNA form, the CDR3 reads TGTGCCAGCAGCCTGGGAGGGTTTGAGCAGTTCTTC.